This TCR beta chain was recorded in a study of post-analysis software for immune sequencing data. Study-wide results and caveats: Controls significantly exceeded multiple sclerosis patients in normalized Chao1 diversity. Elevated frequency relative to controls characterized four or five TRBV segments in patients, TRBV5-6, TRBV5-1 and TRBV20-1 among them. The authors found that F measure strongly co-clustered same-batch samples.

Germline trimming cut 6 bases from V and 3 bases from J; bases unmatched to any gene: 14. CDR3 length equals 19 residues. Germline loops: CDR1 MNHEY, CDR2 SMNVEV (reference sequence). The sample holds a few counts of this clonotype. Its antigen is not identified. Built from TCR beta cDNA, the libraries had unique molecular identifiers in them. The T cell input of about 0.85 to 10 million gave approximately 500,000 cDNA molecules. Each CDR3 protein is one row after TCRdb ran MiXCR on the PCR reads. The sample has about 430,000 distinct CDR3 sequences; 30% to 45% are singletons. The receptor was isolated from a girl aged 2 to 10 with multiple sclerosis. The chain combines TRBV27 with TRBJ2-3, with 14 positions matching TRBD2. The sample was blood. CDR3 nucleotides: TGTGCCAGCAGCAACAATTACGGGACTAGCGGGAGTCATACAGATACGCAGTATTTT. This codes for CASSNNYGTSGSHTDTQYF.